The sequence of this T cell receptor (beta chain) was determined in a study of early T cells in non-severe SARS-CoV-2 infection. Trimming removed 10 bases from V and 3 bases from J; junction bases left unmatched: 11. The CDR3 is 15 residues long. TCRdb itself ran the 5' RACE reads through MiXCR, one entry per CDR3 protein. The sample holds approximately 43,000 distinct CDR3 sequences, approximately 7.1% seen once. Sequenced sample: whole blood. The chain is built from TRBV12-3 or TRBV12-4 and TRBJ1-3, with 8 bases identical to TRBD1. This receptor was taken from an adult who was a healthcare worker with PCR-confirmed SARS-CoV-2 infection or an uninfected control (not recorded which). This CDR3 reads CANRAGGAVGNTIYF. The CDR3 nucleotides are TGTGCCAATAGGGCAGGGGGCGCCGTTGGAAACACCATATATTTT.